This T cell receptor beta chain was found in a study of Graves' ophthalmopathy and Graves' hyperthyroidism. This clonotype was recorded many times. Its antigen is unidentified. Transcripts of RNA were the source for amplifying TCR beta CDR3 regions. RT-PCR in the first round used HTBI primers; a second-round multiplex PCR followed. One entry per CDR3 protein results from TCRdb running MiXCR on the multiplex PCR reads. The table includes about 400,000 distinct CDR3 sequences, approximately 20% detected once. Points from the study as a whole: Forecasting of ophthalmopathy progression by the model achieved more than 70% sensitivity and about 77% specificity. Ophthalmopathy and stable hyperthyroidism were discriminated by a 13-signature model, with about 90% sensitivity and nearly 84% specificity.

Germline V gene lookup returns CDR1 SNHLY and CDR2 FYNNEI. The CDR3 is 14 residues long. The V gene end was trimmed by 6 bases and the J gene end by 2 bases; junction bases not matched to a gene: 6. The authors used Ficoll-Paque density gradient centrifugation to separate PBMCs. The input was around 10 ml of fresh peripheral blood. The sequenced sample was peripheral blood. The sequence derives from a woman under 30 with Graves' ophthalmopathy. The chain uses TRBV2 and TRBJ2-7, with 8 bases matching TRBD1. CDR3 residues: CASRMDREAYEQYF. As DNA, the CDR3 is TGTGCCAGCAGGATGGACAGGGAGGCCTACGAGCAGTACTTC.